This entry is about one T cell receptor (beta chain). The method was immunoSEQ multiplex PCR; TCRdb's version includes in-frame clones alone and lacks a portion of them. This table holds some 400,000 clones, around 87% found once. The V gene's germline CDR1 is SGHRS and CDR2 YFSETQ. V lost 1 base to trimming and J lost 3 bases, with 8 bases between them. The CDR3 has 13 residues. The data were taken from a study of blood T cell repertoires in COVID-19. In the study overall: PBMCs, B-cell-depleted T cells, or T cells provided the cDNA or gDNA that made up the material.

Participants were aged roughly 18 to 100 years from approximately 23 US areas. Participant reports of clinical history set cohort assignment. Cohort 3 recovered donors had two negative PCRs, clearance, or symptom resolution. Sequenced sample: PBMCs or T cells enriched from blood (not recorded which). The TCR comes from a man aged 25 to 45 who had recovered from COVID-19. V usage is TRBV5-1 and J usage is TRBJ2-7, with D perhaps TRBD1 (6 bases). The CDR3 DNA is TGCGCCAGCAGCTTGCAGGGGAACTACGAGCAGTACTTC. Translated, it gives CASSLQGNYEQYF.